The 19 T cell receptor beta chains below all came from one sample that was sequenced in a study of control samples from healthy donors and cancer patients. Generated by immunoSEQ multiplex PCR, the TCRdb table keeps only in-frame clones and is missing some. The sample holds about 61,000 clones, around 87% seen once. Material for sequencing was PBMCs. These receptors all stem from a man in his sixties with colorectal cancer.

V usage is TRBV7-9 and J usage is TRBJ1-3; no clear D gene. V was clipped by 1 base and J by 4 bases, with 2 bases between them. The CDR3 loop spans 12 amino acids. Germline V gives CDR1 SEHNR, CDR2 FQNEAQ (reference sequence). For the CDR3, the DNA is TGTGCCAGCAGCTTAGGAGGAAACACCATATATTTT. It yields the protein CASSLGGNTIYF.

The chain uses TRBV6-5 and TRBJ2-7; the D gene is possibly TRBD1 (7 bases). Germline-derived CDR1 and CDR2 are MNHEY and SVGAGI. This CDR3 has 13 residues. The V end lost 8 bases, the J end lost 3 bases, and 14 bases lay between the germline ends. In DNA, the CDR3 is TGTGCCAGCGCCCAGGGGGGAATCTACGAGCAGTACTTC. Protein: CASAQGGIYEQYF.

The genes are TRBV7-9 and TRBJ2-5, with a weak D call TRBD2 (7 bases). Germline values: CDR1 SEHNR, CDR2 FQNEAQ (reference sequence). Trimming stripped 5 bases from V and 1 base from J, with 11 bases between. CDR3 length equals 14 residues. CDR3 sequence: CASSPGGPQETQYF. The CDR3, as DNA: TGTGCCAGCAGCCCGGGGGGCCCCCAAGAGACCCAGTACTTC.

V usage is TRBV11-3 and J usage is TRBJ1-1; tentative D call: TRBD1 (5 bases). Germline V gene lookup returns CDR1 SGHNT and CDR2 YENEEA. There are 16 residues in the CDR3. Trimming removed 5 bases at V and 5 bases at J, with 21 bases between. This CDR3 is CASSPSGAAAGTEAFF. The CDR3 region has the DNA TGTGCCAGCAGCCCTTCCGGGGCGGCGGCGGGAACTGAAGCTTTCTTT. The full variable domain, rest sourced from reference TRBV11-3 and TRBJ1-1, is EAGVVQSPRYKIIEKKQPVAFWCNPISGHNTLYWYLQNLGQGPELLIRYENEEAVDDSQLPKDRFSAERLKGVDSTLKIQPAELGDSAVYLCASSPSGAAAGTEAFFGQGTRLTVV.

V usage is TRBV4-1 and J usage is TRBJ1-3; D is unclear. Per germline, CDR1 MGHRA and CDR2 YSYEKL. With 1 base removed from V and 1 base from J, the gap between germline ends came to 14 bases. The CDR3 spans 17 residues. The DNA of the CDR3 is TGCGCCAGCAGCCAAGCCTTTGTTGGGTTGTCTGGAAACACCATATATTTT. Translating gives CASSQAFVGLSGNTIYF.

The chain links TRBV6-5 to TRBJ2-7; 7 bases match TRBD1. V lost 11 bases and J lost 6; bases outside the gene matches: 13. This CDR3 contains 13 residues. Per germline, CDR1 MNHEY and CDR2 SVGAGI. The CDR3 here is CACRGQSSPEQYF. The CDR3 DNA reads as TGTGCCTGCCGGGGACAGTCCTCTCCCGAGCAGTACTTC.

The chain is built from TRBV3-1 (or the pseudogene TRBV3-2) and TRBJ1-6; a weak D match, TRBD1 (6 bases). The CDR3 sequence is 15 residues long. Germline-derived CDR1 and CDR2 are LGHDT and YNNKEL (reference sequence). The V end lost 4 bases, the J end lost 10 bases, and 17 bases lay between the germline ends. The CDR3 DNA follows: TGTGCCAGCAGCCTTATGACAGGACTGGCCTCACCCCTCCACTTT. Translated: CASSLMTGLASPLHF.

The chain joins TRBV9 to TRBJ2-5; possible D gene TRBD2, 7 bases. This CDR3 spans 16 amino acids. V was cut by 0 bases and J by 0 bases, with 12 bases left in between. Looked up from germline, CDR1 is SGDLS and CDR2 is YYNGEE. The CDR3 region has the DNA TGTGCCAGCAGCGTAGGGGGGGGCCCGTACCAAGAGACCCAGTACTTC. Translating gives CASSVGGGPYQETQYF.

This clone has just one count. The CDR3 coding sequence is TGTGCCAGCAGCTCCGACAGTATTGAGCAGTTCTTC. It is translated as CASSSDSIEQFF. The chain joins TRBV7-3 to TRBJ2-1; maybe TRBD1 (5 bases). Trimming took 4 bases from V and 9 from J, leaving 10 bases between them. Germline CDR1 and CDR2: SGHTA and FQGTGA. The CDR3 totals 12 residues. Complete variable domain (other parts from reference TRBV7-3 and TRBJ2-1): GAGVSQTPSNKVTEKGKYVELRCDPISGHTALYWYRQSLGQGPEFLIYFQGTGAADDSGLPNDRFFAVRPEGSVSTLKIQRTERGDSAVYLCASSSDSIEQFFGPGTRLTVL.

The J gene is TRBJ2-5, the V gene TRBV4-3; D uncertain. Per the germline V gene, CDR1 is LGHNA and CDR2 is YSLEER. V dropped 1 base and J dropped 4 bases, with 10 bases sitting between them. This CDR3 comprises 14 residues. CDR3 nucleotide sequence: TGCGCCAGCAGCCAAGCCGGACGTCTAGAGACCCAGTACTTC. Protein sequence: CASSQAGRLETQYF.

This clone has a single count. This chain connects TRBV7-9 to TRBJ1-1; weak D call: TRBD1 (5 bases). CDR1 is SEHNR and CDR2 is FQNEAQ in the germline V gene (reference sequence). V dropped 5 bases and J dropped 1 base, with 14 bases sitting between them. The CDR3 contains 15 residues. The CDR3 spells CASSRAGLGNTEAFF. DNA for the CDR3: TGTGCCAGCAGCCGAGCGGGGCTAGGGAACACTGAAGCTTTCTTT.

This clone turned up a few times. V gene TRBV4-1 combines with J gene TRBJ1-2, with D hard to call. The CDR3 extends over 17 amino acids. Germline CDR1 is MGHRA and CDR2 is YSYEKL. Trimming shortened V by 0 bases and J by 2 bases, and 16 bases separated the two germline ends. The CDR3 nucleotides read TGCGCCAGCAGCCAAGACTCGAGTAGCAGTTCCAACTATGGCTACACCTTC. It codes for CASSQDSSSSSNYGYTF.

This chain links TRBV28 with TRBJ2-7; D gene unclear. V gave up 3 bases and J gave up 4 bases, with 13 bases separating them. The CDR3 is 14 amino acids. Germline-derived CDR1 and CDR2 are MDHEN and SYDVKM. CDR3 residues: CASSLTLPAYEQYF. The CDR3 DNA follows: TGTGCCAGCAGTTTGACCTTACCGGCATACGAGCAGTACTTC.

The chain employs TRBV4-2 and TRBJ2-1, with 8 bases that match TRBD2. J lost 0 bases, V lost 1 base, and 5 bases had no gene match. The CDR3 contains 17 residues. Germline V gene data show CDR1 as LGHNA and CDR2 as YNFKEQ. CDR3 region: CASSQVGAGGSYNEQFF. The CDR3 DNA reads TGTGCCAGCAGCCAAGTAGGGGCGGGGGGCTCCTACAATGAGCAGTTCTTC.

This chain connects TRBV6-2 or TRBV6-3 to TRBJ2-3; 11 bases fit TRBD2. Germline-derived CDR1 and CDR2 are MNHEY and SVGEGT. Germline trimming cut 5 bases from V and 1 base from J; bases unmatched to any gene: 2. The CDR3 is 15 residues long. The CDR3, as DNA: TGTGCCAGCAGTGTAGCGGGGGGGGGCACAGATACGCAGTATTTT. Encoded protein: CASSVAGGGTDTQYF.

V is TRBV19 and J is TRBJ2-7, with 7 nucleotides matching TRBD1. The CDR3 contains 13 residues. Trimming removed 5 bases from V and 4 bases from J; junction bases left unmatched: 5. Germline V gives CDR1 LNHDA, CDR2 SQIVND (reference sequence). CDR3 sequence reads: CASSPGTDYEQYF. The DNA of the CDR3 is TGTGCCAGTAGTCCCGGGACAGATTACGAGCAGTACTTC.

The genes are TRBV19 and TRBJ2-7, with D maybe TRBD1 (6 bases). V shed 3 bases and J shed 3 bases, with 15 bases lying between them. This CDR3 spans 15 amino acids. Germline V gene sequence: CDR1 LNHDA, CDR2 SQIVND (reference sequence). The DNA of the CDR3 is TGTGCCAGTAGTATTGTTAACCAGGGGCACTACGAGCAGTACTTC. Translating gives CASSIVNQGHYEQYF.

V usage is TRBV5-1 and J usage is TRBJ1-1; D gene unclear. The CDR3 sequence is 14 residues long. Germline V gene lookup returns CDR1 SGHRS and CDR2 YFSETQ. Between the trimmed V and J ends, which lost 0 bases and 1 base, there was a span of 7 bases. The CDR3 DNA reads as TGCGCCAGCAGCTTGGGTCCAGCGAACACTGAAGCTTTCTTT. Protein: CASSLGPANTEAFF.

The table lists this clone with a count of one. The V gene is TRBV5-1, the J gene TRBJ2-1; D is undetermined. Germline V lookup: CDR1 SGHRS, CDR2 YFSETQ. The CDR3 totals 15 residues. Trimming took 7 bases from V and 0 from J, leaving 14 bases between them. The CDR3: CASQTAASSYNEQFF. As DNA, the CDR3 is TGCGCCAGCCAGACGGCGGCCAGCTCCTACAATGAGCAGTTCTTC.